These 27 T cell receptor beta chains came from one sample sequenced in a study of cytomegalovirus exposure and HLA in healthy donors. PCR was performed using 60 Vbeta and 13 Jbeta primers. Sequenced by immunoSEQ multiplex PCR; TCRdb stores in-frame clones only, minus some. The sample has 190,000 or so clones; about four fifths are singletons. Sequencing was carried out using PBMCs. The receptors here all came from a girl between 10 and 17 years old in good health and CMV-seropositive.

V usage is TRBV9 and J usage is TRBJ2-7; no clear D gene. With 0 bases removed from V and 6 bases from J, the gap between germline ends came to 16 bases. Germline CDR1 reads SGDLS; CDR2 reads YYNGEE. The CDR3 runs 15 residues. CDR3 nucleotides: TGTGCCAGCAGCGTAGGTCTCCAAGTTGGCGGCGAGCAGTACTTC. Its translation is CASSVGLQVGGEQYF. Drawing the rest from reference TRBV9 and TRBJ2-7, the complete variable domain is DSGVTQTPKHLITATGQRVTLRCSPRSGDLSVYWYQQSLDQGLQFLIQYYNGEERAKGNILERFSAQQFPDLHSELNLSSLELGDSALYFCASSVGLQVGGEQYFGPGTRLTVT.

The chain carries TRBV4-1 and TRBJ2-3, with 8 nucleotides matching TRBD2. The CDR3 runs 15 residues. Germline V CDR1 and CDR2: MGHRA, YSYEKL. V trimming: 1 base; J trimming: 3 bases; junction bases outside the gene matches: 3. The CDR3 sequence is CASSQVAGTTDTQYF. The CDR3 nucleotides read TGCGCCAGCAGCCAAGTAGCGGGGACGACAGATACGCAGTATTTT.

The chain links TRBV4-1 to TRBJ1-3; D is possibly TRBD1 (6 bases). CDR1 MGHRA and CDR2 YSYEKL come from the germline V gene. V was shortened by 0 bases and J by 2 bases, with 17 bases between the two germline ends. The CDR3 is made up of 18 amino acids. The CDR3 DNA reads TGCGCCAGCAGCCAAGATAACCCCGTGGCAGGGGCTGGAAACACCATATATTTT. Translated: CASSQDNPVAGAGNTIYF.

V and J are TRBV10-3 and TRBJ1-5; TRBD1 agrees at 9 bases. CDR3 length: 15 residues. J gave up 6 bases and V 2 bases, and 5 bases lay outside the gene matches. Germline CDR1 ENHRY, CDR2 SYGVKD. The CDR3 reads CAISEPGTGPQPQHF. The CDR3 bases are TGTGCCATCAGTGAGCCTGGGACAGGGCCTCAGCCCCAGCATTTT.

The chain carries TRBV9 and TRBJ1-6; TRBD1 agrees at 7 bases. The CDR3 has 15 residues. V lost 3 bases to trimming and J lost 6 bases; unmatched junction nucleotides: 6. Germline CDR1 and CDR2: SGDLS and YYNGEE. The CDR3 DNA is TGTGCCAGCAGCGCCAACCAGGGGGTTAATTCACCCCTCCACTTT. Translating gives CASSANQGVNSPLHF.

This chain connects TRBV6-5 to TRBJ1-2; TRBD1 might be the D (6 bases). The CDR3 length is 16 residues. Germline CDR1 MNHEY, CDR2 SVGAGI. V shed 0 bases and J shed 4 bases, with 15 bases lying between them. As DNA, the CDR3 is TGTGCCAGCAGTTACTCGGCCAGTAGGGGGACCTATGGCTACACCTTC. As protein: CASSYSASRGTYGYTF.

The chain couples TRBV11-2 to TRBJ2-1; 7 positions agree with TRBD2. CDR1 and CDR2 (germline): SGHAT, FQNNGV. V was pared by 3 bases and J by 7 bases, with 6 bases of the junction left unmatched. This CDR3 is 14 amino acids long. The CDR3 reads CASSFPAGRNEQFF. DNA for the CDR3: TGTGCCAGCAGCTTCCCAGCGGGGCGGAATGAGCAGTTCTTC.

This chain uses TRBV6-1 with TRBJ2-3, with 8 bases identical to TRBD2. Germline V gives CDR1 MNHNS, CDR2 SASEGT. The CDR3 is made up of 17 amino acids. J was trimmed by 0 bases and V by 2 bases; bases with no gene match: 7. The CDR3 region is CASSERGGGTSTDTQYF. CDR3 nucleotides: TGTGCCAGCAGTGAAAGGGGCGGGGGGACTAGCACAGATACGCAGTATTTT.

The CDR3 nucleotides are TGTGCCAGCAGCTCGTACGAGCAGTACTTC. Encoded protein: CASSSYEQYF. This rearrangement joins TRBV2 to TRBJ2-7; D gene unclear. The CDR3 is 10 amino acids. Germline values: CDR1 SNHLY, CDR2 FYNNEI. V lost 6 bases, J lost 4 bases, and 4 bases lay in between.

The rearrangement uses TRBV6-1 and TRBJ2-7; D is possibly TRBD2 (7 bases). Germline V gene data show CDR1 as MNHNS and CDR2 as SASEGT. CDR3 length: 15 amino acids. V shed 1 base and J shed 3 bases, with 13 bases lying between them. The CDR3 region is CASSEVGGGVYEQYF. CDR3 nucleotide sequence: TGTGCCAGCAGTGAAGTGGGGGGGGGCGTCTACGAGCAGTACTTC.

This clone was seen a handful of times. V gene TRBV4-1 combines with J gene TRBJ2-7; possible D gene TRBD1, 6 bases. Trimming left V 1 base short and J 1 base short, with 11 bases between. Germline assignment: CDR1 MGHRA and CDR2 YSYEKL. This CDR3 spans 15 amino acids. The CDR3 is CASSQGRQGSYEQYF. CDR3 nucleotides: TGCGCCAGCAGCCAAGGTAGGCAGGGGTCCTACGAGCAGTACTTC.

CDR3 sequence: CASSLPQNYNEQFF. The CDR3 bases are TGTGCCAGCAGCTTACCTCAGAACTACAATGAGCAGTTCTTC. The J gene is TRBJ2-1, the V gene TRBV13; unclear D gene. Deletions cut 2 bases from V and 3 bases from J, with 8 bases between. Germline CDR1 and CDR2: PRHDT and FYEKMQ (reference sequence). CDR3 length equals 14 residues.

The chain links TRBV7-6 to TRBJ2-1; 7 bases agree with TRBD2. The V gene's germline CDR1 is SGHVS and CDR2 FNYEAQ. This CDR3 comprises 15 residues. V was clipped by 5 bases and J by 4 bases; unmatched bases: 8. The CDR3 region is CASSGITGGYNEQFF. CDR3 sequence (DNA): TGTGCCAGCAGCGGGATAACGGGGGGATACAATGAGCAGTTCTTC.

The V and J genes are TRBV2 and TRBJ1-2; 9 nucleotides align to TRBD1. The CDR3 spans 14 residues. Trimming took 7 bases from V and 4 from J; bases not matched to a gene: 7. The germline gives CDR1 SNHLY, CDR2 FYNNEI. CDR3 residues: CASTQDRGSYGYTF. The CDR3 nucleotides read TGTGCCAGCACCCAGGACAGGGGTTCCTATGGCTACACCTTC.

The chain links TRBV30 to TRBJ2-1; 12 nucleotides line up with TRBD2. Germline V CDR1 and CDR2: GTSNPN, SVGIG (reference sequence). V lost 2 bases, J lost 6 bases, and 8 bases stayed unmatched. The CDR3 contains 16 residues. The CDR3 reads CAWSRLAGGPGNEQFF. Written as DNA, the CDR3 is TGTGCCTGGAGTAGGCTAGCGGGGGGGCCTGGCAATGAGCAGTTCTTC.

V gene TRBV9 combines with J gene TRBJ1-6; D is unclear. The CDR3 totals 13 residues. From germline, CDR1 is SGDLS and CDR2 YYNGEE. Trimming cost V 2 bases and J 7 bases, with 7 bases left between them. CDR3 amino acids: CASSVEVNSPLHF. The CDR3 coding sequence is TGTGCCAGCAGCGTGGAGGTGAATTCACCCCTCCACTTT.

This clone showed up just a few times. The chain carries TRBV6-5 and TRBJ1-1, with a tentative D call TRBD1 (5 bases). Looked up from germline, CDR1 is MNHEY and CDR2 is SVGAGI. The CDR3 runs 15 residues. Trimming pared 4 bases from V and 1 base from J, leaving 13 bases between. The CDR3 sequence is CASSFTGLANTEAFF. In nucleotides, the CDR3 is TGTGCCAGCAGTTTTACGGGACTCGCGAACACTGAAGCTTTCTTT.

The rearrangement uses TRBV7-9 and TRBJ2-6; D is undetermined. From germline, CDR1 is SEHNR and CDR2 FQNEAQ (reference sequence). Trimming pared 0 bases from V and 1 base from J, leaving 4 bases between. This CDR3 is built from 15 residues. CDR3 residues: CASSLATSGANVLTF. The CDR3 nucleotides read TGTGCCAGCAGCTTAGCGACATCTGGGGCCAACGTCCTGACTTTC.

The chain joins TRBV9 to TRBJ2-5; 13 positions agree with TRBD2. Trimming cost V 2 bases and J 3 bases; bases outside gene matches: 1. From germline, CDR1 is SGDLS and CDR2 YYNGEE. The length of the CDR3 is 15 residues. The CDR3 DNA sequence: TGTGCCAGCAGCGTGGGGACTAGCGGGGAAGAGACCCAGTACTTC. This translates into CASSVGTSGEETQYF.

V usage is TRBV2 and J usage is TRBJ2-3, with TRBD1 matching over 10 bases. Germline-derived CDR1 and CDR2 are SNHLY and FYNNEI. The V segment lost 5 bases and the J segment 5 bases; nucleotides outside the gene matches: 7. The CDR3 loop spans 15 amino acids. The CDR3 region is CASSLDRGQGDTQYF. The CDR3 region has the DNA TGTGCCAGCAGTCTTGACAGGGGGCAGGGAGATACGCAGTATTTT.

The chain carries TRBV27 and TRBJ1-6; weak D call: TRBD1 (6 bases). This CDR3 contains 14 residues. The V end lost 3 bases, the J end lost 6 bases, and 9 bases lay between the germline ends. From germline, CDR1 is MNHEY and CDR2 SMNVEV (reference sequence). For the CDR3, the DNA is TGTGCCAGCAGTTTTTCGGACAGTAATTCACCCCTCCACTTT. This sequence encodes CASSFSDSNSPLHF.

This clone came up a few times. The V and J genes are TRBV7-8 and TRBJ2-1, with D tentatively TRBD1 (5 bases). The CDR3 sequence is 14 residues long. Germline CDR1 SGHVS, CDR2 FQNEAQ. Trimming left V 5 bases short and J 7 bases short, with 15 bases between. This CDR3 reads CASSPGLQANEQFF. The CDR3 DNA follows: TGTGCCAGCAGCCCCGGCTTACAGGCGAATGAGCAGTTCTTC.

The chain employs TRBV11-2 and TRBJ2-4, with TRBD1 as a possible D gene (7 bases). Germline V gives CDR1 SGHAT, CDR2 FQNNGV. The CDR3 contains 18 residues. Trimming cost V 3 bases and J 1 base, with 19 bases left between them. The CDR3 sequence is CASSFGGQISRAKNIQYF. CDR3 sequence (DNA): TGTGCCAGCAGCTTCGGGGGACAGATATCTCGGGCCAAAAACATTCAGTACTTC.

The CDR3 reads CASRPDRGNTYEQYF. DNA for the CDR3: TGCGCCAGCAGACCCGACAGGGGCAATACCTACGAGCAGTACTTC. The rearrangement uses TRBV5-1 and TRBJ2-7, with TRBD1 matching over 8 bases. The CDR3 is 15 amino acids. The trim removed 5 bases at V and 2 bases at J, leaving 9 bases unmatched. Germline values: CDR1 SGHRS, CDR2 YFSETQ. The full variable domain, its missing parts supplied by reference TRBV5-1 and TRBJ2-7, is KAGVTQTPRYLIKTRGQQVTLSCSPISGHRSVSWYQQTPGQGLQFLFEYFSETQRNKGNFPGRFSGRQFSNSRSEMNVSTLELGDSALYLCASRPDRGNTYEQYFGPGTRLTVT.

This chain links TRBV6-5 with TRBJ2-7, with unresolved D. Germline V gene sequence: CDR1 MNHEY, CDR2 SVGAGI. V dropped 4 bases and J dropped 8 bases, with 12 bases sitting between them. The length of the CDR3 is 12 residues. The CDR3 DNA reads as TGTGCCAGCAGTTCCGAGCTCGCGAAGCAGTACTTC. It encodes CASSSELAKQYF.

The CDR3 sequence is CASQKGEGTDTQYF. In DNA, the CDR3 is TGTGCCAGCCAAAAGGGGGAGGGTACAGATACGCAGTATTTT. This chain uses TRBV2 with TRBJ2-3, with TRBD2 as a possible D gene (7 bases). V gave up 8 bases and J gave up 3 bases, with 15 bases separating them. This CDR3 has 14 residues. Germline V gives CDR1 SNHLY, CDR2 FYNNEI.

V gene TRBV6-6 combines with J gene TRBJ1-1; tentatively, D is TRBD1 (6 bases). The CDR3 totals 12 residues. Trimming removed 0 bases at V and 11 bases at J, with 10 bases between. Germline values: CDR1 MNHNY, CDR2 SVGAGI (reference sequence). CDR3 in amino acids: CASSYSGTKAFF. The DNA of the CDR3 is TGTGCCAGCAGTTACTCCGGGACAAAGGCTTTCTTT.